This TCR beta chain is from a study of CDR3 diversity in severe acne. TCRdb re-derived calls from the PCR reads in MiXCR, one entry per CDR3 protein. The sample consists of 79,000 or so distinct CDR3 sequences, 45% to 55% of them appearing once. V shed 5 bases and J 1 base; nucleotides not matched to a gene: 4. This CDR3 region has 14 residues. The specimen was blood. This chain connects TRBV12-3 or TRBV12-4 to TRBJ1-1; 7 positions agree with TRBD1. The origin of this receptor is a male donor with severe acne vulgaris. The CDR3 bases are TGTGCCAGCAGTCCCGGGACAGAGAACACTGAAGCTTTCTTT. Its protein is CASSPGTENTEAFF.